One sample yielded the 7 T cell receptor beta chains listed below, sequenced in a study of T cell responses to AZD1222 COVID-19 vaccine. TCRdb's table, derived via immunoSEQ multiplex PCR, lists solely in-frame clones and lacks some. The data show over 100,000 clones, roughly nine tenths seen once. The material was peripheral blood, obtained on day 0 of AZD1222 vaccination. The source of these receptors is an adult in good health.

The DNA of the CDR3 is TGTGCCACCGGGACAGAGCGAGAGACCCAGTACTTC. Its protein is CATGTERETQYF. The chain is built from TRBV19 and TRBJ2-5; 7 bases fit TRBD1. CDR3 length equals 12 residues. Germline values: CDR1 LNHDA, CDR2 SQIVND (reference sequence). The V and J ends lost 10 bases and 4 bases, in that order; junction bases with no gene match: 6.

The J gene is TRBJ2-5, the V gene TRBV5-1, with D perhaps TRBD2 (5 bases). The CDR3 is made up of 18 amino acids. Germline loops: CDR1 SGHRS, CDR2 YFSETQ. V lost 2 bases and J lost 2, with 22 bases in between. The CDR3 loop is CASSLYPRAGERQETQYF. The CDR3 region has the DNA TGCGCCAGCAGCTTATATCCCCGGGCGGGCGAGAGACAAGAGACCCAGTACTTC.

The chain has TRBV6-4 and TRBJ2-3, with 7 positions matching TRBD1. After removal of 4 bases from V and 4 bases from J, the junction contained 5 bases not matched to a gene. Germline values: CDR1 MRHNA, CDR2 SNTAGT. The CDR3 runs to 14 residues. The CDR3 DNA is TGTGCCAGCAGTGTACTACAGGGGTCAGATACGCAGTATTTT. Its protein product is CASSVLQGSDTQYF.

This sequence joins TRBV5-4 and TRBJ2-1; D is possibly TRBD2 (5 bases). The germline CDR1 and CDR2 sequences are SGHNT and YYREEE (reference sequence). This CDR3 comprises 15 residues. Trimming left V 0 bases short and J 0 bases short, with 7 bases between. The CDR3 coding sequence is TGTGCCAGCAGCTTGGACGGGAACTCCTACAATGAGCAGTTCTTC. It yields the protein CASSLDGNSYNEQFF. The full variable domain, rest sourced from reference TRBV5-4 and TRBJ2-1, is ETGVTQSPTHLIKTRGQQVTLRCSSQSGHNTVSWYQQALGQGPQFIFQYYREEENGRGNFPPRFSGLQFPNYSSELNVNALELDDSALYLCASSLDGNSYNEQFFGPGTRLTVL.

The chain has TRBV5-1 and TRBJ2-1; 7 bases are a match to TRBD2. The CDR3 loop spans 16 amino acids. CDR1 is SGHRS and CDR2 is YFSETQ in the germline V gene. The V and J ends lost 4 bases and 0 bases, in that order; junction bases with no gene match: 7. The CDR3 DNA reads as TGCGCCAGCAGCCGAAAAGCGGGGAACTCCTACAATGAGCAGTTCTTC. Translating it yields CASSRKAGNSYNEQFF.

The chain couples TRBV3-1 (or the pseudogene TRBV3-2) to TRBJ2-3; 10 positions agree with TRBD2. The V segment lost 4 bases and the J segment 4 bases; nucleotides outside the gene matches: 8. Looked up from germline, CDR1 is LGHDT and CDR2 is YNNKEL (reference sequence). This CDR3 has 16 residues. As DNA, the CDR3 is TGTGCCAGCAGCCCATGGACTAGCGGAGGATCAGATACGCAGTATTTT. Amino acid sequence: CASSPWTSGGSDTQYF.

J is TRBJ2-2 and V is TRBV6-2 or TRBV6-3; TRBD2 agrees at 9 bases. CDR1 and CDR2 from the germline V gene are MNHEY and SVGEGT. The CDR3 has 15 amino acids. V shed 5 bases, J shed 5 bases, and the junction held 6 bases outside the gene matches. CDR3 DNA sequence: TGTGCCAGCAGTCCAGGACTAGCGCTTACCGGGGAGCTGTTTTTT. As protein: CASSPGLALTGELFF.